A single T cell receptor (beta chain) is shown here with its context. This entry is derived from a study of blood T cell repertoires in COVID-19. Overall study context: Spain, Italy and the United States supplied samples that represented acute and convalescent COVID-19. Nucleic acid was either cDNA or gDNA, and it came from T cells, B-cell-depleted T cells, or PBMCs.

TCRdb's copy holds only in-frame clones and misses some; the assay was immunoSEQ multiplex PCR. The table records about 240,000 clones, approximately 86% of them present only once. Clinical history reported by participants formed the basis on which cohorts were assigned. The V segment lost 8 bases and the J segment 1 base; nucleotides outside the gene matches: 5. CDR1 and CDR2 (germline): MNHEY, SVGAGI. The CDR3 is made up of 13 amino acids. The sequenced sample consisted of PBMCs or T cells enriched from blood (not recorded which). The clonotype comes from a woman aged 40-49 years with acute COVID-19. The chain is built from TRBV6-5 and TRBJ2-7; 7 bases are a match to TRBD2. The CDR3 reads CASGPGGSYEQYF. The CDR3 DNA follows: TGTGCCAGCGGACCGGGAGGATCCTACGAGCAGTACTTC.